The 31 T cell receptor beta chains below were found in one sample sequenced in a study of T cell changes during pregnancy in multiple sclerosis (dated by TCRdb to between 2019 and 2020). Preparation of the library involved the immunoSEQ multiplex PCR assay. Imported from immuneACCESS, the table was reduced by TCRdb to in-frame sequences with V and J called. These copies leave out some clones; in studies compared against another copy, an unresolved V gene accounts for under half, and the cause of the remainder is not known. For this sample there are over 45,000 clones; less than 90% appear just once. About 0.38% of the sample comes from the top ten. This specimen was CD4+ T cells from peripheral blood mononuclear cells, taken in the third trimester of pregnancy. Receptors originate from a female donor with multiple sclerosis, enrolled in a pregnancy study.

This chain's CDR3 is CAWSKGQGAYTDTQYF. CDR3 bases: TGTGCCTGGAGTAAGGGACAGGGGGCTTACACAGATACGCAGTATTTT. The J gene is TRBJ2-3, the V gene TRBV30, with 12 bases identical to TRBD1. The trim removed 2 bases at V and 2 bases at J, leaving 5 bases unmatched. This CDR3 is 16 amino acids long. Germline CDR1 is GTSNPN and CDR2 is SVGIG (reference sequence).

The V call is TRBV4-2, the J call TRBJ2-2; 7 bases map to TRBD2. Germline CDR1 LGHNA, CDR2 YNFKEQ. J gave up 6 bases and V 1 base, and 8 bases lay outside the gene matches. This CDR3 region has 16 residues. This CDR3 is CASSQVGGGPAGELFF. CDR3 nucleotides: TGTGCCAGCAGCCAAGTTGGGGGAGGGCCGGCCGGGGAGCTGTTTTTT.

V usage is TRBV30 and J usage is TRBJ1-5, with TRBD1 as a possible D gene (6 bases). The CDR3 contains 15 residues. V dropped 3 bases and J dropped 2 bases, with 14 bases sitting between them. Germline CDR1 and CDR2: GTSNPN and SVGIG (reference sequence). For the CDR3, the DNA is TGTGCCTGGAGCCTCCGGACAGCGGGCAATCAGCCCCAGCATTTT. This sequence encodes CAWSLRTAGNQPQHF.

The chain has TRBV5-6 and TRBJ2-3; 9 bases match TRBD1. Germline V CDR1 and CDR2: SGHDT, YYEEEE. V was pared by 5 bases and J by 8 bases, with 9 bases of the junction left unmatched. The CDR3 is 14 residues long. The CDR3 nucleotides are TGTGCCAGCAGTCCGGGACAGGGAGTGGGTACGCAGTATTTT. Amino acid sequence: CASSPGQGVGTQYF.

This chain joins TRBV18 and TRBJ1-1; tentatively, D is TRBD1 (5 bases). This CDR3 contains 14 residues. Germline V gives CDR1 KGHSH, CDR2 LQKENI. Trimming left V 2 bases short and J 7 bases short, with 14 bases between. CDR3: CASSPGAGRNEAFF. CDR3 coding DNA: TGTGCCAGCTCACCAGGAGCAGGGCGAAATGAAGCTTTCTTT.

The rearrangement links TRBV7-8 to TRBJ2-1; TRBD2 might be the D (7 bases). Looked up from germline, CDR1 is SGHVS and CDR2 is FQNEAQ. The V end was cut by 7 bases, the J end by 8 bases, with 27 bases between. CDR3 length: 17 amino acids. The CDR3 spells CASIPKLRGGYGDEQFF. CDR3 DNA: TGTGCCAGCATCCCCAAGCTCCGCGGGGGCTATGGGGATGAGCAGTTCTTC.

The CDR3 DNA sequence: TGTGCCAGCAGCCCGTTCACAGATACGCAGTATTTT. Translated, it gives CASSPFTDTQYF. V is TRBV7-9 and J is TRBJ2-3; D unresolved. The length of the CDR3 is 12 residues. Trimming took 5 bases from V and 2 from J, leaving 5 bases between them. CDR1 is SEHNR and CDR2 is FQNEAQ in the germline V gene (reference sequence).

The chain recombines TRBV18 with TRBJ2-5; 9 bases align to TRBD2. The junction had 4 bases not matched to a gene; V was cut back by 1 base and J by 1 base. Per the germline V gene, CDR1 is KGHSH and CDR2 is LQKENI. There are 16 residues in the CDR3. The CDR3 protein is CASSPLLLAGQETQYF. The CDR3, as DNA: TGTGCCAGCTCACCACTATTACTAGCGGGCCAAGAGACCCAGTACTTC. The full variable domain, completed using reference TRBV18 and TRBJ2-5, is NAGVMQNPRHLVRRRGQEARLRCSPMKGHSHVYWYRQLPEEGLKFMVYLQKENIIDESGMPKERFSAEFPKEGPSILRIQQVVRGDSAAYFCASSPLLLAGQETQYFGPGTRLLVL.

This clone was recorded once. The rearrangement joins TRBV5-1 to TRBJ1-5; D gene ambiguous. This CDR3 has 16 residues. Trimming took off 0 bases at V and 0 bases at J, with 10 bases between the two ends. Germline V gene sequence: CDR1 SGHRS, CDR2 YFSETQ. The CDR3 sequence is CASSLAPAYSNQPQHF. In DNA, the CDR3 is TGCGCCAGCAGCTTGGCACCAGCGTATAGCAATCAGCCCCAGCATTTT.

This chain connects TRBV5-6 to TRBJ2-5; TRBD2 matches 7 bases. The CDR3 consists of 16 residues. Looked up from germline, CDR1 is SGHDT and CDR2 is YYEEEE. Trimming took 2 bases from V and 5 from J; bases not matched to a gene: 12. The CDR3 coding sequence is TGTGCCAGCAGCTTCAAAACTAGCGAAGCGAGGGAGACCCAGTACTTC. Its translation: CASSFKTSEARETQYF.

This clone was detected only a few times. This chain links TRBV30 with TRBJ2-7, with 8 bases matching TRBD1. The CDR3 is 14 residues long. V dropped 2 bases and J dropped 3; count of bases not matched to a gene: 6. CDR1 GTSNPN and CDR2 SVGIG come from the germline V gene (reference sequence). The CDR3 coding sequence is TGTGCCTGGAGTCACGCAGGGGGCAGCTACGAGCAGTACTTC. Protein product: CAWSHAGGSYEQYF.

The chain employs TRBV7-3 and TRBJ2-3, with 8 bases fitting TRBD2. The CDR3 length is 14 residues. Trimming cost V 4 bases and J 2 bases; bases outside gene matches: 2. CDR1 and CDR2 from the germline V gene are SGHTA and FQGTGA. CDR3 sequence: CASSSGGLTDTQYF. CDR3 DNA: TGTGCCAGCAGCTCGGGGGGGCTCACAGATACGCAGTATTTT.

The rearrangement links TRBV18 to TRBJ2-5; possible D gene TRBD1, 6 bases. The V end was cut by 8 bases, the J end by 2 bases, with 12 bases between. The germline V gene has CDR1 KGHSH and CDR2 LQKENI. This CDR3 has 13 residues. CDR3 amino acids: CASLSGQQETQYF. CDR3 bases: TGTGCCAGCCTCAGCGGACAGCAAGAGACCCAGTACTTC.

The rearrangement joins TRBV5-1 to TRBJ1-1; D perhaps matches TRBD1 (5 bases). Germline V CDR1 and CDR2: SGHRS, YFSETQ. V was shortened by 2 bases and J by 2 bases, with 10 bases between the two germline ends. The CDR3 has 14 amino acids. CDR3 sequence reads: CASSLEDSNTEAFF. CDR3 bases: TGCGCCAGCAGCTTAGAAGACAGTAACACTGAAGCTTTCTTT.

V gene TRBV27 combines with J gene TRBJ1-2, with 7 bases that match TRBD1. Germline loops: CDR1 MNHEY, CDR2 SMNVEV (reference sequence). V trimming: 3 bases; J trimming: 2 bases; junction bases outside the gene matches: 3. This CDR3 contains 14 residues. DNA of the CDR3: TGTGCCAGCAGTTTGGCAGGGGGAAACTATGGCTACACCTTC. It yields the protein CASSLAGGNYGYTF.

V usage is TRBV7-3 and J usage is TRBJ2-1; 10 bases align to TRBD2. CDR1 is SGHTA, CDR2 FQGTGA, per germline. This CDR3 comprises 15 residues. The V segment lost 4 bases and the J segment 6 bases; nucleotides outside the gene matches: 6. CDR3 coding DNA: TGTGCCAGCAGCTACCAAGCGGGGGGGCCCAATGAGCAGTTCTTC. Protein: CASSYQAGGPNEQFF.

This chain connects TRBV30 to TRBJ2-7, with D maybe TRBD1 (5 bases). Trimming took off 5 bases at V and 8 bases at J, with 10 bases between the two ends. The CDR3 is 10 amino acids. Germline values: CDR1 GTSNPN, CDR2 SVGIG (reference sequence). The chain's CDR3 is CAWGQGKQYF. In DNA, the CDR3 is TGTGCCTGGGGGCAGGGAAAGCAGTACTTC.

This clone was observed once. This chain links TRBV5-5 with TRBJ1-5; D is possibly TRBD1 (6 bases). Trimming stripped 4 bases from V and 10 bases from J, with 18 bases between. Germline lookup yields CDR1 SGHKS and CDR2 YYEKEE (reference sequence). CDR3 size: 14 residues. CDR3 DNA sequence: TGTGCCAGCAGCGGGGGCCTAGTTGCCAGCCCCCAGCATTTT. This sequence encodes CASSGGLVASPQHF.

The V and J genes are TRBV7-9 and TRBJ2-7; TRBD1 aligns across 7 bases. V was clipped by 0 bases and J by 5 bases; unmatched bases: 13. Germline V gene sequence: CDR1 SEHNR, CDR2 FQNEAQ (reference sequence). The CDR3 consists of 17 residues. In DNA, the CDR3 is TGTGCCAGCAGCTTAGCCGCAGGGGGAGTAGGGTTCCACGAGCAGTACTTC. Its protein product is CASSLAAGGVGFHEQYF.

This clone was counted a single time. This chain links TRBV9 with TRBJ1-1; 8 bases line up with TRBD1. Germline assignment: CDR1 SGDLS and CDR2 YYNGEE. J was trimmed by 0 bases and V by 2 bases; bases with no gene match: 0. CDR3 length: 14 amino acids. CDR3 in DNA: TGTGCCAGCAGCGTGGGACAGGTGAACACTGAAGCTTTCTTT. Residues: CASSVGQVNTEAFF. The entire variable domain, with the rest obtained from reference TRBV9 and TRBJ1-1, is as follows: DSGVTQTPKHLITATGQRVTLRCSPRSGDLSVYWYQQSLDQGLQFLIQYYNGEERAKGNILERFSAQQFPDLHSELNLSSLELGDSALYFCASSVGQVNTEAFFGQGTRLTVV.

The genes are TRBV2 and TRBJ2-3, with 14 positions matching TRBD2. Germline CDR1 SNHLY, CDR2 FYNNEI. V lost 4 bases to trimming and J lost 8 bases; unmatched junction nucleotides: 5. The CDR3 is 15 residues long. The chain's CDR3 is CASSATSGGARTQYF. The CDR3 region has the DNA TGTGCCAGCAGTGCGACTAGCGGGGGGGCTCGTACGCAGTATTTT.

This chain connects TRBV6-5 to TRBJ2-7; a possible D gene is TRBD2 (6 bases). CDR1 is MNHEY and CDR2 is SVGAGI in the germline V gene. The CDR3 contains 12 residues. Trimming pared 8 bases from V and 3 bases from J, leaving 11 bases between. CDR3 loop: CASSDYIYEQYF. CDR3 sequence (DNA): TGTGCCAGCTCGGACTATATCTACGAGCAGTACTTC.

The chain joins TRBV11-2 to TRBJ1-1; D is possibly TRBD1 (5 bases). Trimming shortened V by 4 bases and J by 2 bases, and 14 bases separated the two germline ends. CDR1 and CDR2 from the germline V gene are SGHAT and FQNNGV. The CDR3 loop spans 15 amino acids. The CDR3 DNA is TGTGCCAGCAGCTCTACCCAGCAGGGTAACACTGAAGCTTTCTTT. Encoded protein: CASSSTQQGNTEAFF.

The J gene is TRBJ1-3, the V gene TRBV5-1; D may be TRBD1 (6 bases). Trimming removed 4 bases from V and 0 bases from J, with 8 bases in between. The CDR3 contains 14 residues. The germline V gene has CDR1 SGHRS and CDR2 YFSETQ. The CDR3 loop reads CASSRQDSGNTIYF. CDR3 bases: TGCGCCAGCAGCAGACAGGACTCTGGAAACACCATATATTTT.

This clone was picked up a small number of times. The chain links TRBV14 to TRBJ2-5, with D perhaps TRBD2 (5 bases). V was clipped by 2 bases and J by 5 bases, with 15 bases between them. The CDR3 extends over 15 amino acids. Germline V gene sequence: CDR1 SGHDN, CDR2 FVKESK. The CDR3 bases are TGTGCCAGCAGCCAACTAGGGCCGGGATTGGAGACCCAGTACTTC. Translation: CASSQLGPGLETQYF.

V is TRBV7-2 and J is TRBJ1-2; TRBD1 agrees at 7 bases. CDR3 length: 13 amino acids. Germline loops: CDR1 SGHTA, CDR2 FQGNSA. The V and J ends lost 7 bases and 2 bases, in that order; junction bases with no gene match: 4. Here the CDR3 DNA reads TGTGCCAGCACCATACAGGGGAACTATGGCTACACCTTC. Protein: CASTIQGNYGYTF.

The gene calls are TRBV6-5 and TRBJ1-1, with D perhaps matching TRBD1 (6 bases). V was trimmed by 2 bases and J by 5 bases, leaving 9 bases between them. The germline gives CDR1 MNHEY, CDR2 SVGAGI. The CDR3 is 13 residues long. The CDR3 DNA follows: TGTGCCAGCAGTTACAGGGGGTCTACTGAAGCTTTCTTT. Protein: CASSYRGSTEAFF.

The chain couples TRBV5-5 to TRBJ1-4; 12 bases agree with TRBD1. Germline trimming cut 3 bases from V and 7 bases from J; bases unmatched to any gene: 4. Germline values: CDR1 SGHKS, CDR2 YYEKEE (reference sequence). The CDR3 runs 15 residues. In nucleotides, the CDR3 is TGTGCCAGCAGCTCTTGGGACAGGGGGCTTGAAAAACTGTTTTTT. Residues: CASSSWDRGLEKLFF.

V usage is TRBV7-6 and J usage is TRBJ2-7, with D tentatively TRBD2 (6 bases). V lost 0 bases and J 3 bases, leaving 6 bases between the germline ends. The CDR3 has 13 amino acids. Germline CDR1 reads SGHVS; CDR2 reads FNYEAQ. The CDR3 DNA sequence: TGTGCCAGCAGCTTAGCGACTAGCTACGAGCAGTACTTC. Its translation is CASSLATSYEQYF. Variable domain in full (rest from reference TRBV7-6 and TRBJ2-7): GAGVSQSPRYKVTKRGQDVALRCDPISGHVSLYWYRQALGQGPEFLTYFNYEAQQDKSGLPNDRFSAERPEGSISTLTIQRTEQRDSAMYRCASSLATSYEQYFGPGTRLTVT.

CDR3 nucleotide sequence: TGTGCCAGCAGCTGGGAGGGGGGAAACACCATATATTTT. This codes for CASSWEGGNTIYF. This sequence joins TRBV5-5 and TRBJ1-3, with a tentative D call TRBD1 (5 bases). The CDR3 consists of 13 residues. V was pared by 3 bases and J by 4 bases, with 8 bases between. Germline CDR1 is SGHKS and CDR2 is YYEKEE (reference sequence).

The gene calls are TRBV7-2 and TRBJ1-1; possible D gene TRBD1, 6 bases. This CDR3 region has 14 residues. Germline-derived CDR1 and CDR2 are SGHTA and FQGNSA. Trimming took off 3 bases at V and 3 bases at J, with 11 bases between the two ends. CDR3 region: CASSFTYRDTEAFF. CDR3 bases: TGTGCCAGCAGCTTCACCTACAGGGACACTGAAGCTTTCTTT.